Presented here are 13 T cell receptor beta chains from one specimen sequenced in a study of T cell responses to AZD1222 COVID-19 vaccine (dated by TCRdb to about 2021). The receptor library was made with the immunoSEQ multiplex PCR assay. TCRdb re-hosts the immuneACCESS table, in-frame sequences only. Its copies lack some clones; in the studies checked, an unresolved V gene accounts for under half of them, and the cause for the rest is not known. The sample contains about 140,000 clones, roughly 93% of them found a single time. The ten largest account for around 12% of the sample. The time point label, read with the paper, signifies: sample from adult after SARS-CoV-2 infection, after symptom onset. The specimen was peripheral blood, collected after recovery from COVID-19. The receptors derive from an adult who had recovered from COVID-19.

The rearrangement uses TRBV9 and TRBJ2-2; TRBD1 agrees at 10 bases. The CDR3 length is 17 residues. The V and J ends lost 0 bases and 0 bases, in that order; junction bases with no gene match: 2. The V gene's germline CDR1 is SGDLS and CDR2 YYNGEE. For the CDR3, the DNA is TGTGCCAGCAGCGTAGGGGGGACAGGGGCGAACACCGGGGAGCTGTTTTTT. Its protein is CASSVGGTGANTGELFF.

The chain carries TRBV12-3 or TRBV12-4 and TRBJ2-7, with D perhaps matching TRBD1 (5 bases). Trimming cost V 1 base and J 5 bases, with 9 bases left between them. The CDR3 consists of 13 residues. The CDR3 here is CASSLGTSNEQYF. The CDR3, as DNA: TGTGCCAGCAGTTTAGGGACAAGTAACGAGCAGTACTTC.

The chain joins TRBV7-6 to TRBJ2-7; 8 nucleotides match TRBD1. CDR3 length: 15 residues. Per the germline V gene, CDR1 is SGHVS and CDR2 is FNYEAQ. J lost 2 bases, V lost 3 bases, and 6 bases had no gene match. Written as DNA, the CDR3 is TGTGCCAGCAGCTTGCGCGGGACAGGAGCCTACGAGCAGTACTTC. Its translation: CASSLRGTGAYEQYF.

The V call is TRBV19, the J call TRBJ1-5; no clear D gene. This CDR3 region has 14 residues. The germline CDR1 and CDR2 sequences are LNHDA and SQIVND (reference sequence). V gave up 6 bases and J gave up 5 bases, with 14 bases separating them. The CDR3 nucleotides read TGTGCCAGTAGCGACCCTTCCCAATATCAGCCCCAGCATTTT. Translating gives CASSDPSQYQPQHF.

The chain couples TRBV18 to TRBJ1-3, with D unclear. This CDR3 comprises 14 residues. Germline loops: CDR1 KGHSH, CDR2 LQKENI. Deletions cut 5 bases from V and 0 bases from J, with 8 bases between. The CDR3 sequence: CASSGQYSGNTIYF. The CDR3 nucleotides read TGTGCCAGCTCAGGGCAGTACTCTGGAAACACCATATATTTT.

The CDR3 DNA sequence: TGTGCCAGCAGTAAAGACGGGGGCGCGGGTAGGGAAAAACTGTTTTTT. It translates to CASSKDGGAGREKLFF. The chain carries TRBV27 and TRBJ1-4; D might be TRBD1 (6 bases). CDR1 MNHEY and CDR2 SMNVEV come from the germline V gene (reference sequence). With 5 bases removed from V and 8 bases from J, the gap between germline ends came to 21 bases. The length of the CDR3 is 16 residues.

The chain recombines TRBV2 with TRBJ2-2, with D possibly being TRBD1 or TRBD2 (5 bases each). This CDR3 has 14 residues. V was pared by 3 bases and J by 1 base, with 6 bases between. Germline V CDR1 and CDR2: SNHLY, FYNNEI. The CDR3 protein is CASSERGNTGELFF. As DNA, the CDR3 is TGTGCCAGCAGTGAGAGGGGGAACACCGGGGAGCTGTTTTTT.

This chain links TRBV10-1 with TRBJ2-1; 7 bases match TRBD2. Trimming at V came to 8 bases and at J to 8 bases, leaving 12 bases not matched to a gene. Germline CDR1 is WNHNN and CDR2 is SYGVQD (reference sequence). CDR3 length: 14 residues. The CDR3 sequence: CASSLAGEGDEQFF. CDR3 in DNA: TGCGCCAGCTCCCTTGCGGGAGAAGGTGATGAGCAGTTCTTC.

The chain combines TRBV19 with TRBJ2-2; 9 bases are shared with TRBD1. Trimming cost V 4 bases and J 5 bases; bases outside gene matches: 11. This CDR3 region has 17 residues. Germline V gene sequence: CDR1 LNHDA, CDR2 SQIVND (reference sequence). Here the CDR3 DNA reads TGTGCCAGTAGTACCAACACCGGGACAGGGAAAACCGGGGAGCTGTTTTTT. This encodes CASSTNTGTGKTGELFF.

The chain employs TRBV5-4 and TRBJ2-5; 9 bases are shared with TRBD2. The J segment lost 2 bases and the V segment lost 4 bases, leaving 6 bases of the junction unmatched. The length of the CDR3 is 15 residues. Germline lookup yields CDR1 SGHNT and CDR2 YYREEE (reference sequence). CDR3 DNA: TGTGCCAGCAGCACCGGACTAGCGTTGCAAGAGACCCAGTACTTC. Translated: CASSTGLALQETQYF.

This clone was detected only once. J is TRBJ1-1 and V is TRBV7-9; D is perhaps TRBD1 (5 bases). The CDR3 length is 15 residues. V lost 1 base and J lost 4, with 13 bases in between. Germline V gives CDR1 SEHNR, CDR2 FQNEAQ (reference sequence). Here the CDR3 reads CASSLGQGRGTEAFF. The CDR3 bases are TGTGCCAGCAGCTTAGGTCAAGGGAGGGGCACTGAAGCTTTCTTT.

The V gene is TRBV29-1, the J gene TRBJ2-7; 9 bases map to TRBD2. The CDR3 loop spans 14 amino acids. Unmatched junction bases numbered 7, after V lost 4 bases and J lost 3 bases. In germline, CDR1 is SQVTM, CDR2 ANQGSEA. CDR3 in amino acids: CSVGPAGGGYEQYF. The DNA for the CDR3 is TGCAGCGTTGGGCCAGCGGGAGGAGGCTACGAGCAGTACTTC.

CDR3 nucleotides: TGTGCCAGCAGTGACTCGCCGACTAGCGGGACTTACAATGAGCAGTTCTTC. Residues: CASSDSPTSGTYNEQFF. The rearrangement uses TRBV6-4 and TRBJ2-1, with 11 bases that match TRBD2. V lost 0 bases and J lost 4; bases outside the gene matches: 5. The CDR3 length is 17 residues. CDR1 and CDR2 (germline): MRHNA, SNTAGT.